Reported below is one T cell receptor (beta chain). Its specificity is unknown. There was no recording of CMV serostatus for this donor. The PCR used 60 Vbeta and 13 Jbeta primers. The repertoire was sequenced with immunoSEQ multiplex PCR; TCRdb's copy has only in-frame clones and lacks some. The table shows 200,000 to 250,000 clones, with more than 70% occurring only once. Trimming cost V 7 bases and J 8 bases, with 14 bases left between them. This CDR3 region has 13 residues. The germline V gene has CDR1 SNHLY and CDR2 FYNNEI. The data stem from a study of cytomegalovirus exposure and HLA in healthy donors. Study observations and caveats: Rates of TCR association differed by HLA locus in a later analysis, with DRB1 highest and HLA-C lowest. It was 160 or so TCR beta chains that were listed as cytomegalovirus-associated.

The chain couples TRBV2 to TRBJ1-4; D remains ambiguous. This receptor was obtained from a human donor in good health. Specimen: PBMCs. This CDR3 is CASTSLPREKLFF. The DNA for the CDR3 is TGTGCCAGCACAAGCCTCCCAAGAGAAAAACTGTTTTTT. The full variable domain, in which reference TRBV2 and TRBJ1-4 provide the parts outside the CDR3, is EPEVTQTPSHQVTQMGQEVILRCVPISNHLYFYWYRQILGQKVEFLVSFYNNEISEKSEIFDDQFSVERPDGSNFTLKIRSTKLEDSAMYFCASTSLPREKLFFGSGTQLSVL.